This T cell receptor (beta chain) was captured by sequencing in a study of shared clonotypes between healthy human individuals. Study-level points and caveats: Represented genetic and exposure-history diversity was restricted by having few donors.

For this clone: The target antigen is unknown. The same CDR3 is also encoded by other DNA sequences in this sample.

The assay used deep level. Sequencing used immunoSEQ multiplex PCR; TCRdb keeps in-frame clones, though not all of them. The sample lists millions of clones; 85% to 95% were seen once. The sequenced sample consisted of naive CD4+ T cells sorted from blood. Specified subset: CD45RA+ positively selected. The receptor's source is a man between 18 and 29 years old in good health.

CDR3 in DNA: TGCAGCGTTGAGTCTCCCGGGGAGCTGTTTTTT. Translated, it gives CSVESPGELFF. The V gene is TRBV29-1, the J gene TRBJ2-2; D is ambiguous. The V gene lost 3 bases and the J gene lost 6 bases, with 5 bases spanning the gap. In germline, CDR1 is SQVTM, CDR2 ANQGSEA. CDR3 length: 11 amino acids.